Presented here are 14 T cell receptor beta chains from one specimen sequenced in a study of HIV-infected patients and healthy controls (dated by TCRdb to about 2014). Receptor amplification or capture employed 5' RACE. The listed sequencing device is Illumina MiSeq. Reverse transcription of 500 ng RNA was performed with SuperScript III using primers directed against the alpha and beta constant regions. Separate libraries for the alpha and beta chains were generated through chain-specific third strand synthesis that incorporated multiplexing indices. TCRdb cleaned the public reads at Q25 with fastp, built clones with MiXCR and kept in-frame beta chains. Rows matching on CDR3 protein sequence are summarized as one entry with the most common DNA and genes. The sample yields several thousand distinct CDR3 sequences; approximately 21% were counted once. About 30% of the sample comes from the top ten. Whole blood was used without cell fractionation, so all unsorted peripheral T cells were reflected in the repertoire.

The sample consisted of blood, taken before antiretroviral therapy. These receptors came from an adult with HIV infection.

The CDR3 DNA reads TGTGCCAGCAGTCCCGGGACTAGCGGGGCGCAGTATTTT. Translation: CASSPGTSGAQYF. The chain has TRBV12-3 or TRBV12-4 and TRBJ2-3; 13 bases agree with TRBD2. J lost 10 bases, V lost 5 bases, and 3 bases had no gene match. The CDR3 has 13 amino acids.

The chain is built from TRBV29-1 and TRBJ1-1; 11 bases match TRBD1. CDR1 and CDR2 (germline): SQVTM, ANQGSEA. This CDR3 is built from 17 residues. The junction had 15 bases not matched to a gene; V was cut back by 4 bases and J by 5 bases. The CDR3 bases are TGCAGCGTTGCCCCCCGAGGGACAGGGGGGATATGGACTGAAGCTTTCTTT. Translated: CSVAPRGTGGIWTEAFF. Supplemented by reference TRBV29-1 and TRBJ1-1, the full variable domain reads SAVISQKPSRDICQRGTSLTIQCQVDSQVTMMFWYRQQPGQSLTLIATANQGSEATYESGFVIDKFPISRPNLTFSTLTVSNMSPEDSSIYLCSVAPRGTGGIWTEAFFGQGTRLTVV.

This clonotype was seen only a few times. CDR3 region: CSANGGPGNTIYF. CDR3 coding DNA: TGCAGTGCTAATGGGGGACCTGGAAACACCATATATTTT. The chain recombines TRBV20-1 with TRBJ1-3; D possibly corresponds to TRBD1 (5 bases). The CDR3 is made up of 13 amino acids. Germline CDR1 DFQATT, CDR2 SNEGSKA (reference sequence). V was pared by 4 bases and J by 2 bases, with 9 bases between.

The chain has TRBV19 and TRBJ2-7, with D possibly being TRBD1 (6 bases). The germline V gene has CDR1 LNHDA and CDR2 SQIVND (reference sequence). V lost 6 bases to trimming and J lost 3 bases, with 15 bases between them. The CDR3 has 14 residues. CDR3: CASSPVTGLYEQYF. The CDR3 DNA sequence: TGTGCCAGTAGCCCTGTGACAGGACTCTACGAGCAGTACTTC.

This clonotype is medium-sized (0.01 to 0.1%). The rearrangement joins TRBV20-1 to TRBJ2-7; 8 bases agree with TRBD2. V gave up 3 bases and J gave up 7 bases; unmatched junction bases: 17. CDR3 size: 16 residues. Germline V gene sequence: CDR1 DFQATT, CDR2 SNEGSKA (reference sequence). The CDR3 region has the DNA TGCAGTGCTAGTTATTGGACTAGCCCCATCTCAGGGGAGCAGTACTTC. Protein: CSASYWTSPISGEQYF.

As concerns this clonotype: This sequence may be a read error, since a much larger clone differs from it by one base. The chain couples TRBV7-2 to TRBJ1-5, with TRBD1 identical over 7 bases. The CDR3 has 11 amino acids. Germline values: CDR1 SGHTA, CDR2 FQGNSA. DNA of the CDR3: TGTGCAACAGGGGTCAATCAGACCCAGCATTTT. Translating gives CATGVNQTQHF. Using reference TRBV7-2 and TRBJ1-5 for the parts outside the CDR3, the full variable domain is GAGVSQSPSNKVTEKGKDVELRCDPISGHTALYWYRQSLGQGLEFLIYFQGNSAPDKSGLPSDRFSAERTGGSVSTLTIQRTQQEDSAVYLCATGVNQTQHFGDGTRLSIL.

Within the sample, this clonotype is medium-sized. The chain uses TRBV4-1 and TRBJ2-7; no firm D call. Germline CDR1 and CDR2: MGHRA and YSYEKL. Trimming left V 3 bases short and J 3 bases short, with 15 bases between. The CDR3 extends over 15 amino acids. CDR3 in amino acids: CASSQPMSSHYEQYF. The CDR3 DNA sequence: TGCGCCAGCAGCCAGCCTATGAGTTCCCACTACGAGCAGTACTTC.

This chain connects TRBV4-3 to TRBJ2-7; 9 bases match TRBD2. Germline V gene sequence: CDR1 LGHNA, CDR2 YSLEER. With V trimmed by 4 bases and J by 4 bases, 5 bases remained unmatched. CDR3 length equals 14 residues. CDR3 bases: TGCGCCAGCAGCCTTTGGCGGGGGGGTTACGAGCAGTACTTC. Its translation: CASSLWRGGYEQYF.

The rearrangement joins TRBV7-9 to TRBJ1-1; no clear D gene. This CDR3 comprises 13 residues. V gave up 5 bases and J gave up 6 bases, with 13 bases separating them. CDR1 and CDR2 (germline): SEHNR, FQNEAQ (reference sequence). As DNA, the CDR3 is TGTGCCAGCAGCACCGGTTCGTTTGCTGAAGCTTTCTTT. This codes for CASSTGSFAEAFF. Together with reference TRBV7-9 and TRBJ1-1, the CDR3 gives the full variable domain: DTGVSQNPRHKITKRGQNVTFRCDPISEHNRLYWYRQTLGQGPEFLTYFQNEAQLEKSRLLSDRFSAERPKGSFSTLEIQRTEQGDSAMYLCASSTGSFAEAFFGQGTRLTVV.

This chain joins TRBV21-1 and TRBJ2-7; TRBD1, the D gene given by the table, was not confirmed from the DNA. TRBV21-1 is designated a pseudogene. This CDR3 has 19 amino acids. As DNA, the CDR3 is TGTGCCAGCAGCACATCAAAAAGCTCCCGGGACCCTGCCACCTACGAGCAGTACTTC. Protein: CASSTSKSSRDPATYEQYF.

By proportion, this clonotype is medium-sized. This rearrangement joins TRBV4-1 to TRBJ2-1; D is perhaps TRBD1 or TRBD2 (6 bases each). Germline V gene lookup returns CDR1 MGHRA and CDR2 YSYEKL. Trimming left V 4 bases short and J 2 bases short, with 9 bases between. This CDR3 contains 14 residues. The DNA of the CDR3 is TGCGCCAGCAGCCGAGGGGGGCCCTACAATGAGCAGTTCTTC. This gives the protein CASSRGGPYNEQFF.

This clonotype is termed medium-sized. The chain uses TRBV20-1 and TRBJ1-5; D gene ambiguous. This CDR3 region has 16 residues. V dropped 0 bases and J dropped 4 bases, with 16 bases sitting between them. From germline, CDR1 is DFQATT and CDR2 SNEGSKA (reference sequence). The CDR3 DNA follows: TGCAGTGCTAGAGATGGGCGAGACATCGTAAATCAGCCCCAGCATTTT. Translated, it gives CSARDGRDIVNQPQHF.

The J gene is TRBJ2-1, the V gene TRBV6-6, with 14 bases that match TRBD2. Unmatched junction bases numbered 8, after V lost 5 bases and J lost 8 bases. The CDR3 has 16 amino acids. Germline values: CDR1 MNHNY, CDR2 SVGAGI (reference sequence). CDR3 nucleotides: TGTGCCAGCAGTCATGGGACTAGCGGGGGTAATTATGAGCAGTTCTTC. It specifies CASSHGTSGGNYEQFF.

By share, this clonotype counts as medium-sized. One junction end disagrees with the germline gene, perhaps due to a read error. The V gene is TRBV20-1, the J gene TRBJ1-6, with D uncertain. CDR3 length equals 13 residues. Germline CDR1 is DFQATT and CDR2 is SNEGSKA (reference sequence). CDR3 amino acids: CCARGSPNSPLHF. Written as DNA, the CDR3 is TGTTGTGCCCGTGGCAGCCCTAATTCACCCCTCCACTTT.